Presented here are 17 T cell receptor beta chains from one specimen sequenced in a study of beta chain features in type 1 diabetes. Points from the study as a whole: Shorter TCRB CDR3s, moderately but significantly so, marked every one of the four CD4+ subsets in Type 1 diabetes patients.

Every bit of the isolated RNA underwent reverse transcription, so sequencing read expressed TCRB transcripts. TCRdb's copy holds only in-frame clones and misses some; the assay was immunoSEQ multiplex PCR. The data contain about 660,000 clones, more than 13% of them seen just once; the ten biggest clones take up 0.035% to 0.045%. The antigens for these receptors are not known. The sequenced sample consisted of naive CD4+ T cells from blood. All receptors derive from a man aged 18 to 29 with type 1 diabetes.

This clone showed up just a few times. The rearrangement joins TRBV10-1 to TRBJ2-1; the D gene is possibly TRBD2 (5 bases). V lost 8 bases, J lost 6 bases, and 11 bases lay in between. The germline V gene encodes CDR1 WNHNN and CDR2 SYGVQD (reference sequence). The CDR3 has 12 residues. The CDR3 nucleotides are TGCGCCAGCGGAGGACGTACCAATGAGCAGTTCTTC. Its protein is CASGGRTNEQFF.

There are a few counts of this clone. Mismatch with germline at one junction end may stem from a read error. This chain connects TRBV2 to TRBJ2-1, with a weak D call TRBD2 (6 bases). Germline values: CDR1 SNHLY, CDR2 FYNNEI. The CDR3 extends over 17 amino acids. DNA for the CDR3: TGTGCCAGCAGAGAAGGAGGGCCAGGGAGCTCCTACAATGAGCAGTTCTTC. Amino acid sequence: CASREGGPGSSYNEQFF.

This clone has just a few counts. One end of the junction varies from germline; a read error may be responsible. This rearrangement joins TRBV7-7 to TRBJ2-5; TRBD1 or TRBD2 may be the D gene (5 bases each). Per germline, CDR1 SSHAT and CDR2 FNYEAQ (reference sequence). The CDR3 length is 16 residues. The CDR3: CASSFGGARGWETQYF. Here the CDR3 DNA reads TGTGCTAGCAGCTTTGGAGGAGCGAGGGGTTGGGAGACCCAGTACTTC. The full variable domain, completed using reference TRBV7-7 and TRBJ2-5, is GAGVSQSPRYKVTKRGQDVTLRCDPISSHATLYWYQQALGQGPEFLTYFNYEAQPDKSGLPSDRFSAERPEGSISTLTIQRTEQRDSAMYRCASSFGGARGWETQYFGPGTRLLVL.

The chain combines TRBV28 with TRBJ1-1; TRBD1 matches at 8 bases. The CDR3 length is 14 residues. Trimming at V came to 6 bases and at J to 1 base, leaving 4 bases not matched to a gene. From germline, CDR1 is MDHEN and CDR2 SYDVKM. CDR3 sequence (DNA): TGTGCCAGCAGACATGGGACAGGGAACACTGAAGCTTTCTTT. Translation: CASRHGTGNTEAFF. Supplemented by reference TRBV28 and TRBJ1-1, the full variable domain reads DVKVTQSSRYLVKRTGEKVFLECVQDMDHENMFWYRQDPGLGLRLIYFSYDVKMKEKGDIPEGYSVSREKKERFSLILESASTNQTSMYLCASRHGTGNTEAFFGQGTRLTVV.

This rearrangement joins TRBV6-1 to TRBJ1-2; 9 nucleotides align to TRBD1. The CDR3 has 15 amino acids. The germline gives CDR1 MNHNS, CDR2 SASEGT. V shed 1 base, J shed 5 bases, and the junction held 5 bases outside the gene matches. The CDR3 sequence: CASSEVDRGQYGYTF. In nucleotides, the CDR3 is TGTGCCAGCAGTGAAGTGGACAGGGGACAATATGGCTACACCTTC.

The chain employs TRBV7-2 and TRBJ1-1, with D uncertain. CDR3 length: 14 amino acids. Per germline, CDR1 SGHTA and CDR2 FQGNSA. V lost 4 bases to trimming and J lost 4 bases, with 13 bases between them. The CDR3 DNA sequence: TGTGCCAGCAGCTCCCCGTTAAGAGGCACTGAAGCTTTCTTT. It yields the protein CASSSPLRGTEAFF.

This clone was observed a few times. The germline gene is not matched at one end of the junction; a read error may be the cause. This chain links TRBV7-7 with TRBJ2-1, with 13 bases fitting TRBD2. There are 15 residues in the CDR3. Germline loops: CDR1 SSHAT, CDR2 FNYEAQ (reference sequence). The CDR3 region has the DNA TGTGCTAGCAGCTTAGGGACTAGCGGGATCTATGAGCAGTTCTTC. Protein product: CASSLGTSGIYEQFF.

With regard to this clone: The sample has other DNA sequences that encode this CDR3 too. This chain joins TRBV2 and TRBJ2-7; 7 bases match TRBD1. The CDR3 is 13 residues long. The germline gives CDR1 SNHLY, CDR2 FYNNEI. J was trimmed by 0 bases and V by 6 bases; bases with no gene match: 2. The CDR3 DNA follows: TGTGCCAGCAGGAGGGACAGCTCCTACGAGCAGTACTTC. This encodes CASRRDSSYEQYF.

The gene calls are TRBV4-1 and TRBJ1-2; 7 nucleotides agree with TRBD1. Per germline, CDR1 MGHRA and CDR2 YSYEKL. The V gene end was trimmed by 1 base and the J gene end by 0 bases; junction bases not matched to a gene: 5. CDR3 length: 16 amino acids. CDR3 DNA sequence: TGCGCCAGCAGCCAAGTCGGGACAGCCGCTAACTATGGCTACACCTTC. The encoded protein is CASSQVGTAANYGYTF.

CDR3 sequence (DNA): TGTGCCAGCAGCCCCGGAATAGCGGACTACAATGAGCAGTTCTTC. Translated, it gives CASSPGIADYNEQFF. The rearrangement links TRBV7-2 to TRBJ2-1, with D possibly being TRBD2 (6 bases). Trimming removed 5 bases at V and 3 bases at J, with 14 bases between. Germline CDR1 SGHTA, CDR2 FQGNSA. The CDR3 contains 15 residues. The full variable domain, completed using reference TRBV7-2 and TRBJ2-1, is GAGVSQSPSNKVTEKGKDVELRCDPISGHTALYWYRQSLGQGLEFLIYFQGNSAPDKSGLPSDRFSAERTGGSVSTLTIQRTQQEDSAVYLCASSPGIADYNEQFFGPGTRLTVL.

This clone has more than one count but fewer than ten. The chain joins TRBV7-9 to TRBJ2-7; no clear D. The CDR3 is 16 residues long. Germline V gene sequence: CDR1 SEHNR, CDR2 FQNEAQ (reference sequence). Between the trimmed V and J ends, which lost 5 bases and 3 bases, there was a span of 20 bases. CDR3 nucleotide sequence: TGTGCCAGCAGCACCCGGCCGACCCCCGACCTCTACGAGCAGTACTTC. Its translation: CASSTRPTPDLYEQYF.

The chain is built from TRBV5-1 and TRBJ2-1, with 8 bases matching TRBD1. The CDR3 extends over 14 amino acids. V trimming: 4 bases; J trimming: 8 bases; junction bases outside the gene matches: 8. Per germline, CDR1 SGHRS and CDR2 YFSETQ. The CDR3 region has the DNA TGCGCCAGCAGCGACGGACAGGGTGTCGATGAGCAGTTCTTC. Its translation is CASSDGQGVDEQFF.

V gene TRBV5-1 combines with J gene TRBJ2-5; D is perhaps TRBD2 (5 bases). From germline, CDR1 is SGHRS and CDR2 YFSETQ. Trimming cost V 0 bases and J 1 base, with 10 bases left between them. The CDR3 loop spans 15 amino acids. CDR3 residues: CASSLGRAVQETQYF. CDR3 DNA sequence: TGCGCCAGCAGCTTGGGGCGGGCGGTCCAAGAGACCCAGTACTTC.

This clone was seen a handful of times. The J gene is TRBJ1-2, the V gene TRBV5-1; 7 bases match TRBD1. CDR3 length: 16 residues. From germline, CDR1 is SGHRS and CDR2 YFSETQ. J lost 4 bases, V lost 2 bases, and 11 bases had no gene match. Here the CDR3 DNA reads TGCGCCAGCAGCTTACTTCGGGACAGCCAAGTCTATGGCTACACCTTC. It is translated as CASSLLRDSQVYGYTF.

The DNA for the CDR3 is TGTGCCAGTAGTACCGACAGGTACAATGAGCAGTTCTTC. It is translated as CASSTDRYNEQFF. The chain recombines TRBV19 with TRBJ2-1; TRBD1 might be the D (6 bases). The CDR3 extends over 13 amino acids. Between the trimmed V and J ends, which lost 4 bases and 4 bases, there was a span of 8 bases. Germline CDR1 reads LNHDA; CDR2 reads SQIVND (reference sequence).

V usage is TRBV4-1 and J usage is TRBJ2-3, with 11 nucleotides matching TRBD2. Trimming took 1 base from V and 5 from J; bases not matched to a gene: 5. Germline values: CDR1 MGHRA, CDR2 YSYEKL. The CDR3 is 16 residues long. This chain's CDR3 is CASSQVLAGVVDTQYF. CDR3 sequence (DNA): TGCGCCAGCAGCCAAGTACTAGCGGGAGTAGTAGATACGCAGTATTTT.

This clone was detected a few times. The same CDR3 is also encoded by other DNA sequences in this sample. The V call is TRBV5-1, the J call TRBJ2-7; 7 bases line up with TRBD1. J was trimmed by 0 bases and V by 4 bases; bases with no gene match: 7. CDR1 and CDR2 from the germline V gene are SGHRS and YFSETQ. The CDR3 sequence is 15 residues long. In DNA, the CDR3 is TGCGCCAGCAGCCCTAGGACAGGTTCCTCCTACGAGCAGTACTTC. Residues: CASSPRTGSSYEQYF.